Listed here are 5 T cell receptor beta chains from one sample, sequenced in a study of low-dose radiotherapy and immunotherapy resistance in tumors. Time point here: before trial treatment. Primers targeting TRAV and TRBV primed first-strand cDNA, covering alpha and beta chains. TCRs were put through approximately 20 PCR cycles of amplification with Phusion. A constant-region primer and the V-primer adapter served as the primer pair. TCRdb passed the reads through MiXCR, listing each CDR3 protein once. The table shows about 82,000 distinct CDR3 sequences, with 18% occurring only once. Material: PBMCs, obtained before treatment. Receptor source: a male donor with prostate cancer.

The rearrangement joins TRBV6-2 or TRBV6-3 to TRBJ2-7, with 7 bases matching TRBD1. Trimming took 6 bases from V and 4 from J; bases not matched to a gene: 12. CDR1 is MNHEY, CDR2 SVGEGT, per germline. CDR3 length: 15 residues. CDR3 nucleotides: TGTGCCAGCAGGGGGACCGGGACAGCCGCTTACGAGCAGTACTTC. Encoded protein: CASRGTGTAAYEQYF.

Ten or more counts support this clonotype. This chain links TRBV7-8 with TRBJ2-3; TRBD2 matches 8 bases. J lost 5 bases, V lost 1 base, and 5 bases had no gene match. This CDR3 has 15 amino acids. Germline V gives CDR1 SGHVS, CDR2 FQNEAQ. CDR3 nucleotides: TGTGCCAGCAGCTTAGGCGGGCTAGCGGGAGATACGCAGTATTTT. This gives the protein CASSLGGLAGDTQYF.

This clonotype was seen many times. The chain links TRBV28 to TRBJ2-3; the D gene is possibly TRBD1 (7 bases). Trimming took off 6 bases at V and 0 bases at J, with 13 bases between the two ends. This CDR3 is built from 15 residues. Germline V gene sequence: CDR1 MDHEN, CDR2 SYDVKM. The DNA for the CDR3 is TGTGCCAGCAGGCGCAGGGGGACTAGCACAGATACGCAGTATTTT. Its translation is CASRRRGTSTDTQYF.

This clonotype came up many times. This CDR3 reads CASSQLLAGEQFF. The CDR3, as DNA: TGTGCCAGCAGCCAACTACTAGCGGGTGAGCAGTTCTTC. V and J are TRBV3-1 and TRBJ2-1; 9 positions match TRBD2. The J segment lost 9 bases and the V segment lost 2 bases, leaving 2 bases of the junction unmatched. The CDR3 is 13 residues long. Germline loops: CDR1 LGHDT, CDR2 YNNKEL (reference sequence).

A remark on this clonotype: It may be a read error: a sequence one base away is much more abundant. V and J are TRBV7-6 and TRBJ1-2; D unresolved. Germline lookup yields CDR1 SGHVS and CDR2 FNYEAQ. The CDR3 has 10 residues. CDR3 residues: CVSSPGPYTF. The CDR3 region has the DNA TGTGTCAGCAGCCCCGGGCCCTACACCTTC.